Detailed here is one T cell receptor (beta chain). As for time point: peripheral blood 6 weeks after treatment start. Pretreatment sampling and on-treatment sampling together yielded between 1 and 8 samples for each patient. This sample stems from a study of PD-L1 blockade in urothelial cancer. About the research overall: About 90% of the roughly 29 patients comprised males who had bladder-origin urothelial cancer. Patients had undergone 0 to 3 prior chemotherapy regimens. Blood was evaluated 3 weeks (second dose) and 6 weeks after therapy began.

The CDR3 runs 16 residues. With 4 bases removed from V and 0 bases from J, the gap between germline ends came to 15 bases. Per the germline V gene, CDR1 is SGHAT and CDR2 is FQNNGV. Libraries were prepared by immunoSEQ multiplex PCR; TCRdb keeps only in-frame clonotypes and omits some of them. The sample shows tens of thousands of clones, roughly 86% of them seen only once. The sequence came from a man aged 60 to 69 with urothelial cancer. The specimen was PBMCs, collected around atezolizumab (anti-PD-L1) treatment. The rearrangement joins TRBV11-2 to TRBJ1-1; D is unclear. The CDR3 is CASSSTETTLNTEAFF. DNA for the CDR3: TGTGCCAGCAGCTCTACAGAAACCACTCTGAACACTGAAGCTTTCTTT.